A single sample gave rise to the 31 T cell receptor beta chains below, sequenced in a study of control samples from healthy donors and cancer patients. Clones were sequenced by immunoSEQ multiplex PCR, and TCRdb holds only the in-frame ones, with some missing. The sample lists 54,000 or so clones; 85% to 95% were seen once. Source material: blood. The receptors originated from a man younger than 45 in good health.

The genes are TRBV9 and TRBJ2-7; D is ambiguous. Trimming removed 0 bases at V and 5 bases at J, with 12 bases between. Germline CDR1 and CDR2: SGDLS and YYNGEE. The CDR3 is made up of 14 amino acids. CDR3 protein: CASSVALSSNEQYF. Here the CDR3 DNA reads TGTGCCAGCAGCGTAGCCCTCAGTTCGAACGAGCAGTACTTC.

The chain combines TRBV5-1 with TRBJ2-5, with D tentatively TRBD2 (6 bases). Trimming left V 4 bases short and J 0 bases short, with 16 bases between. The CDR3 loop spans 16 amino acids. Germline CDR1 reads SGHRS; CDR2 reads YFSETQ. The CDR3 coding sequence is TGCGCCAGCAGCCTCTCTGGAGGGCAATACCAAGAGACCCAGTACTTC. Encoded protein: CASSLSGGQYQETQYF.

This rearrangement joins TRBV9 to TRBJ2-7; TRBD1 matches at 9 bases. The ends lost 4 bases at V and 5 bases at J; junction bases unmatched: 7. The length of the CDR3 is 14 residues. From germline, CDR1 is SGDLS and CDR2 YYNGEE. The CDR3 sequence: CASSPRDRDHEQYF. CDR3 coding DNA: TGTGCCAGCAGCCCCCGGGACAGGGACCACGAGCAGTACTTC.

V and J are TRBV10-2 and TRBJ1-2, with 7 bases that match TRBD1. The CDR3 loop spans 12 amino acids. V trimming: 6 bases; J trimming: 8 bases; junction bases outside the gene matches: 6. Germline-derived CDR1 and CDR2 are WSHSY and SAAADI. CDR3 residues: CASRRGLEGYTF. CDR3 nucleotides: TGCGCCAGCAGAAGGGGGCTGGAGGGCTACACCTTC.

The chain uses TRBV12-3 or TRBV12-4 and TRBJ1-2, with D maybe TRBD1 (6 bases). This CDR3 contains 13 residues. The V end was cut by 4 bases, the J end by 7 bases, with 13 bases between. The CDR3 sequence is CASSSNRVLGYTF. In DNA form, the CDR3 reads TGTGCCAGCAGTTCTAACAGGGTGCTTGGCTACACCTTC.

This clone was detected once. The chain combines TRBV28 with TRBJ2-5, with 7 bases lining up with TRBD2. Trimming took 5 bases from V and 2 from J; bases not matched to a gene: 8. The length of the CDR3 is 15 residues. The germline CDR1 and CDR2 sequences are MDHEN and SYDVKM. The CDR3 DNA sequence: TGTGCCAGCAGTCTTTCTAGCGGAGTACAAGAGACCCAGTACTTC. Amino acids: CASSLSSGVQETQYF.

This clone was picked up one time. This chain connects TRBV6-5 to TRBJ1-4; D perhaps matches TRBD1 (5 bases). The CDR3 loop spans 14 amino acids. Germline lookup yields CDR1 MNHEY and CDR2 SVGAGI. The V and J ends lost 2 bases and 7 bases respectively, with 11 bases between them. CDR3 DNA sequence: TGTGCCAGCAGTTACGGAGGGGATAGTGAAAAACTGTTTTTT. Translation: CASSYGGDSEKLFF.

The chain employs TRBV5-1 and TRBJ2-2, with D unresolved. Deletions cut 5 bases from V and 0 bases from J, with 8 bases between. The CDR3 has 14 amino acids. Germline CDR1 and CDR2: SGHRS and YFSETQ. CDR3 sequence (DNA): TGCGCCAGCAGGATAGCTACGAACACCGGGGAGCTGTTTTTT. Its protein is CASRIATNTGELFF.

V gene TRBV9 combines with J gene TRBJ1-1; D not resolved. V lost 3 bases and J 5 bases, leaving 14 bases between the germline ends. The length of the CDR3 is 14 residues. Germline values: CDR1 SGDLS, CDR2 YYNGEE. The CDR3 nucleotides read TGTGCCAGCAGCGGATTGCAGAAGGGAACTGAAGCTTTCTTT. Amino acid sequence: CASSGLQKGTEAFF.

CDR3 loop: CASSYSASGDYNEQFF. DNA of the CDR3: TGTGCCAGCAGTTACTCGGCTAGCGGCGACTACAATGAGCAGTTCTTC. This chain joins TRBV6-5 and TRBJ2-1; 7 bases agree with TRBD2. The CDR3 totals 16 residues. From germline, CDR1 is MNHEY and CDR2 SVGAGI. With V trimmed by 0 bases and J by 3 bases, 5 bases remained unmatched.

V usage is TRBV7-3 and J usage is TRBJ2-3; D is undetermined. Germline V CDR1 and CDR2: SGHTA, FQGTGA. The CDR3 runs 13 residues. Trimming stripped 8 bases from V and 1 base from J, with 10 bases between. DNA for the CDR3: TGTGCCAGCTTGATCGGAGGCACAGATACGCAGTATTTT. Its translation: CASLIGGTDTQYF. Together with reference TRBV7-3 and TRBJ2-3, the CDR3 gives the full variable domain: GAGVSQTPSNKVTEKGKYVELRCDPISGHTALYWYRQSLGQGPEFLIYFQGTGAADDSGLPNDRFFAVRPEGSVSTLKIQRTERGDSAVYLCASLIGGTDTQYFGPGTRLTVL.

The chain has TRBV21-1 and TRBJ1-5. TRBV21-1 is annotated as a pseudogene. The CDR3 runs 16 residues. As DNA, the CDR3 is TGTGCCAGCAGCAAAGCTCCCTCCATCGGCAATCAGCCCCAGCATTTT. Translating gives CASSKAPSIGNQPQHF.

The gene calls are TRBV6-1 and TRBJ1-1; D is perhaps TRBD1 (5 bases). V was cut by 3 bases and J by 1 base, with 9 bases left in between. The CDR3 consists of 14 residues. Germline CDR1 MNHNS, CDR2 SASEGT. CDR3 bases: TGTGCCAGCAGTGATGGACACGAGAACACTGAAGCTTTCTTT. Protein product: CASSDGHENTEAFF.

The V gene is TRBV3-1 (or the pseudogene TRBV3-2), the J gene TRBJ2-2; 7 bases are shared with TRBD2. CDR1 is LGHDT, CDR2 YNNKEL, per germline (reference sequence). The CDR3 is 17 residues long. Trimming removed 0 bases from V and 5 bases from J; junction bases left unmatched: 9. The CDR3 nucleotides are TGTGCCAGCAGCCAAGACCCACCTAGCGGTACTACCGGGGAGCTGTTTTTT. Translation gives CASSQDPPSGTTGELFF.

V usage is TRBV19 and J usage is TRBJ2-1; 9 nucleotides match TRBD1. CDR3 length: 16 residues. The V and J ends lost 3 bases and 4 bases, in that order; junction bases with no gene match: 7. Germline CDR1 is LNHDA and CDR2 is SQIVND (reference sequence). CDR3 nucleotide sequence: TGTGCCAGTAGTATGGCTCGGGACAGGGTTTACAATGAGCAGTTCTTC. Its translation is CASSMARDRVYNEQFF.

The CDR3 reads CAITPGLSSYNEQFF. DNA for the CDR3: TGTGCCATCACCCCAGGGCTATCCTCCTACAATGAGCAGTTCTTC. The chain has TRBV10-3 and TRBJ2-1; D is possibly TRBD1 (5 bases). Trimming pared 7 bases from V and 0 bases from J, leaving 13 bases between. This CDR3 spans 15 amino acids. Germline V lookup: CDR1 ENHRY, CDR2 SYGVKD.

This rearrangement joins TRBV6-2 or TRBV6-3 to TRBJ1-1; D is perhaps TRBD1 (5 bases). There are 16 residues in the CDR3. The germline V gene encodes CDR1 MNHEY and CDR2 SVGEGT. V lost 6 bases, J lost 0 bases, and 17 bases lay in between. CDR3 loop: CASSGTVGFLNTEAFF. The DNA for the CDR3 is TGTGCCAGCAGCGGGACGGTTGGGTTTCTGAACACTGAAGCTTTCTTT.

Here the CDR3 DNA reads TGCGCCAGCAGCGGGACTAGCAGCACAGATACGCAGTATTTT. Its translation: CASSGTSSTDTQYF. The chain has TRBV5-1 and TRBJ2-3, with 9 positions matching TRBD2. Unmatched junction bases numbered 0, after V lost 4 bases and J lost 0 bases. The CDR3 length is 14 residues. Germline loops: CDR1 SGHRS, CDR2 YFSETQ.

The V and J genes are TRBV24-1 and TRBJ2-5; 8 bases fit TRBD1. Germline V gives CDR1 KGHDR, CDR2 SFDVKD. This CDR3 spans 15 amino acids. The ends lost 7 bases at V and 1 base at J; junction bases unmatched: 7. Written as DNA, the CDR3 is TGTGCCACCAGGGATACAGGGGGTTCCCAAGAGACCCAGTACTTC. It specifies CATRDTGGSQETQYF.

The chain employs TRBV6-5 and TRBJ1-2; 9 bases are shared with TRBD1. Germline loops: CDR1 MNHEY, CDR2 SVGAGI. Trimming took 8 bases from V and 3 from J; bases not matched to a gene: 10. CDR3 size: 15 residues. CDR3 residues: CASAGTGWDYYGYTF. CDR3 bases: TGTGCCAGCGCCGGGACAGGGTGGGACTACTATGGCTACACCTTC.

The chain uses TRBV3-1 (or the pseudogene TRBV3-2) and TRBJ2-7, with 9 positions matching TRBD1. Germline V gene sequence: CDR1 LGHDT, CDR2 YNNKEL (reference sequence). This CDR3 contains 15 residues. With V trimmed by 3 bases and J by 5 bases, 8 bases remained unmatched. The CDR3 reads CASSHVGTGLNEQYF. CDR3 nucleotide sequence: TGTGCCAGCAGCCATGTCGGGACAGGGCTCAACGAGCAGTACTTC.

This clone is a singleton in its sample. V and J are TRBV6-4 and TRBJ1-2, with 10 bases identical to TRBD1. Looked up from germline, CDR1 is MRHNA and CDR2 is SNTAGT. Losses at the gene ends were 5 bases for V and 8 bases for J; bases not matched to a gene: 5. The CDR3 has 13 residues. The CDR3: CASSRDRGKGYTF. CDR3 nucleotides: TGTGCCAGCAGTCGGGACAGGGGTAAAGGCTACACCTTC.

This chain connects TRBV3-1 (or the pseudogene TRBV3-2) to TRBJ1-5; no clear D. Trimming cost V 0 bases and J 4 bases, with 4 bases left between them. The germline CDR1 and CDR2 sequences are LGHDT and YNNKEL (reference sequence). The CDR3 consists of 13 residues. In nucleotides, the CDR3 is TGTGCCAGCAGCCAAGACGGTAATCAGCCCCAGCATTTT. Residues: CASSQDGNQPQHF.

The J gene is TRBJ1-1, the V gene TRBV28; 10 bases fit TRBD1. The CDR3 spans 17 residues. The junction had 8 bases not matched to a gene; V was cut back by 3 bases and J by 1 base. Per germline, CDR1 MDHEN and CDR2 SYDVKM. This CDR3 reads CASSLGPGQGKNTEAFF. The CDR3 bases are TGTGCCAGCAGTTTGGGCCCGGGACAGGGGAAGAACACTGAAGCTTTCTTT.

The V gene is TRBV28, the J gene TRBJ1-1; 8 positions match TRBD1. The CDR3 runs to 16 residues. Trimming took 3 bases from V and 1 from J; bases not matched to a gene: 7. Germline CDR1 is MDHEN and CDR2 is SYDVKM. CDR3 in amino acids: CASSLPTGTGNTEAFF. CDR3 bases: TGTGCCAGCAGTTTGCCAACCGGGACAGGGAACACTGAAGCTTTCTTT.

The chain joins TRBV6-5 to TRBJ2-1; TRBD2 is a possible D gene (6 bases). The CDR3 is 14 amino acids. V dropped 6 bases and J dropped 9 bases, with 18 bases sitting between them. Per the germline V gene, CDR1 is MNHEY and CDR2 is SVGAGI. DNA of the CDR3: TGTGCCAGCAGCTACACCCCCTGGGGAGGTGAGCAGTTCTTC. This translates into CASSYTPWGGEQFF.

The genes are TRBV3-1 (or the pseudogene TRBV3-2) and TRBJ1-5; 7 bases map to TRBD1. CDR3 length: 14 residues. The trim removed 5 bases at V and 3 bases at J, leaving 4 bases unmatched. Germline values: CDR1 LGHDT, CDR2 YNNKEL (reference sequence). This CDR3 is CASSSGTVNQPQHF. CDR3 nucleotide sequence: TGTGCCAGCAGCTCCGGGACAGTCAATCAGCCCCAGCATTTT.

V and J are TRBV7-9 and TRBJ1-5; a possible D gene is TRBD1 (5 bases). CDR1 SEHNR and CDR2 FQNEAQ come from the germline V gene (reference sequence). The CDR3 contains 15 residues. The V and J ends lost 5 bases and 7 bases respectively, with 18 bases between them. The CDR3 region has the DNA TGTGCCAGCAGCCCGGGGACGGCGCAATTGCAGCCCCAGCATTTT. It is translated as CASSPGTAQLQPQHF.

This chain connects TRBV18 to TRBJ1-1, with 9 bases matching TRBD1. CDR3 length: 16 residues. Germline V gives CDR1 KGHSH, CDR2 LQKENI. Trimming took 4 bases from V and 0 from J; bases not matched to a gene: 6. The CDR3 DNA follows: TGTGCCAGCTCACGGACGGGACAGGGCATGAACACTGAAGCTTTCTTT. This sequence encodes CASSRTGQGMNTEAFF.

The gene calls are TRBV2 and TRBJ2-3; 8 nucleotides align to TRBD2. This CDR3 contains 19 residues. Per the germline V gene, CDR1 is SNHLY and CDR2 is FYNNEI. The J segment lost 6 bases and the V segment lost 6 bases, leaving 23 bases of the junction unmatched. The CDR3 nucleotides are TGTGCCAGCAGCGAATCCGGGACTAGTACGCTAGTGGGTATGGATACGCAGTATTTT. This translates into CASSESGTSTLVGMDTQYF.

The V gene is TRBV5-1, the J gene TRBJ1-4; D is unresolved. V lost 10 bases and J lost 0, with 10 bases in between. The germline CDR1 and CDR2 sequences are SGHRS and YFSETQ. The CDR3 extends over 13 amino acids. In DNA form, the CDR3 reads TGCGCCTCCGCGTCTGCAACTAATGAAAAACTGTTTTTT. Its protein is CASASATNEKLFF.